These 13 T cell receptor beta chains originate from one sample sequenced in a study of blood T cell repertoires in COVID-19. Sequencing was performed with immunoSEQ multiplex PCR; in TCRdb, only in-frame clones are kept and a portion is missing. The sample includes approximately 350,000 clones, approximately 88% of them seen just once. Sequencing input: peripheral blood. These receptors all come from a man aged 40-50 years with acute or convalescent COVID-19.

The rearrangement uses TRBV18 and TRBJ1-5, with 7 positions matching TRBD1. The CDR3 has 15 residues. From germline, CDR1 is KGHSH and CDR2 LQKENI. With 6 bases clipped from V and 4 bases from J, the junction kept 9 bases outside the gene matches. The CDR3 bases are TGTGCCAGCTCGCAACTCGGGACAGTAAATCAGCCCCAGCATTTT. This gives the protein CASSQLGTVNQPQHF.

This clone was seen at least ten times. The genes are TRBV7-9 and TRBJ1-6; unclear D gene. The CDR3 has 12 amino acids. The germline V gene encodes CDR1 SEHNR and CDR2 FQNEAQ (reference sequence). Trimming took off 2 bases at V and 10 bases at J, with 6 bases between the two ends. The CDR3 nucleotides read TGTGCCAGCAGCTTACCCCAATCACCCCTCCACTTT. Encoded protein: CASSLPQSPLHF.

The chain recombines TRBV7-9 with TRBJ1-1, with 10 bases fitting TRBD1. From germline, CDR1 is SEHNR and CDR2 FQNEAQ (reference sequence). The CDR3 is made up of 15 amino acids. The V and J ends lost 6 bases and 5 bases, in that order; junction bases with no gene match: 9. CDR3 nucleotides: TGTGCCAGCAGAGTCGCCGGGACAGGGGAAACTGAAGCTTTCTTT. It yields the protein CASRVAGTGETEAFF.

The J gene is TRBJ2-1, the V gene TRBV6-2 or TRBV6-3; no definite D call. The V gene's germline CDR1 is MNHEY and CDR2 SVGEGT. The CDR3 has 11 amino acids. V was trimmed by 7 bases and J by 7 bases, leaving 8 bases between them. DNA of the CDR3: TGTGCCAGCACCCCCGGGAATGAGCAGTTCTTC. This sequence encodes CASTPGNEQFF.

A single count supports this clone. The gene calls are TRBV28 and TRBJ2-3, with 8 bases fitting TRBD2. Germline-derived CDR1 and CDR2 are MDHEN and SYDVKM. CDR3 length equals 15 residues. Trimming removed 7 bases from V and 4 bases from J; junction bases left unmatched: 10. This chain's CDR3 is CASIRGAGGADTQYF. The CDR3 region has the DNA TGTGCCAGCATACGGGGGGCGGGAGGTGCAGATACGCAGTATTTT.

CDR3: CASSFSDRGHGYTF. As DNA, the CDR3 is TGTGCCAGCAGTTTTTCCGACAGGGGGCATGGCTACACCTTC. This chain joins TRBV28 and TRBJ1-2, with TRBD1 matching over 10 bases. V lost 3 bases and J lost 6; bases outside the gene matches: 4. This CDR3 contains 14 residues. The V gene's germline CDR1 is MDHEN and CDR2 SYDVKM.

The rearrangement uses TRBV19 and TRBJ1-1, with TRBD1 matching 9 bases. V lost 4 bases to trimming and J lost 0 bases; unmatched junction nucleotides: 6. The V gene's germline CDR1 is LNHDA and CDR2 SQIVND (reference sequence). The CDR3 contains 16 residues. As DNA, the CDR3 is TGTGCCAGTAGTACCGAGGGACAGGGATTGAACACTGAAGCTTTCTTT. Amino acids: CASSTEGQGLNTEAFF.

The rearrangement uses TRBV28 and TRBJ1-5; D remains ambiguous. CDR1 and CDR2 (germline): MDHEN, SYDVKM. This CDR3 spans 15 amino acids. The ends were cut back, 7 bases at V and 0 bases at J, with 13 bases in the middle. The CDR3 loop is CASILSVNSNQPQHF. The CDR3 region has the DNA TGTGCCAGCATCCTGTCGGTTAATAGCAATCAGCCCCAGCATTTT.

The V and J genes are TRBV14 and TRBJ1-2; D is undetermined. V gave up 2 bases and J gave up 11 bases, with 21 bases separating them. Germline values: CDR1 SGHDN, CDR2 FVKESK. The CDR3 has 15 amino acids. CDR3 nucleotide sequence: TGTGCCAGCAGCCAATTCCCGCCCGGGATCGGCGAGTACACCTTC. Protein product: CASSQFPPGIGEYTF. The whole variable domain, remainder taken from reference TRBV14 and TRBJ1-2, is EAGVTQFPSHSVIEKGQTVTLRCDPISGHDNLYWYRRVMGKEIKFLLHFVKESKQDESGMPNNRFLAERTGGTYSTLKVQPAELEDSGVYFCASSQFPPGIGEYTFGSGTRLTVV.

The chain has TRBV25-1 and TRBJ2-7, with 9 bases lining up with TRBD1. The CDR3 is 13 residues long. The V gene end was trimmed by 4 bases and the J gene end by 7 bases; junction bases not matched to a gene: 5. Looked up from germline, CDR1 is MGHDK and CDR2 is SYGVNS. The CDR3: CASSGGQGREQYF. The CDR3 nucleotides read TGTGCCAGCAGTGGGGGACAGGGCAGAGAGCAGTACTTC.

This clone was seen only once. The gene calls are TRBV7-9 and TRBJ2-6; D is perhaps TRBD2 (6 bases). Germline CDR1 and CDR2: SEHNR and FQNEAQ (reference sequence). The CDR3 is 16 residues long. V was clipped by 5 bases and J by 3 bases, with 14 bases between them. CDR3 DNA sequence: TGTGCCAGCAGCCCTTGGGGGGTACTTGGGGCCAACGTCCTGACTTTC. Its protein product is CASSPWGVLGANVLTF.

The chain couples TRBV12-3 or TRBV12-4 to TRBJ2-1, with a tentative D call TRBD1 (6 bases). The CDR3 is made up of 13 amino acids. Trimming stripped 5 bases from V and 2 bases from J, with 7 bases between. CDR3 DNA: TGTGCCAGCAGTAGGACAGCCTACAATGAGCAGTTCTTC. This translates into CASSRTAYNEQFF.

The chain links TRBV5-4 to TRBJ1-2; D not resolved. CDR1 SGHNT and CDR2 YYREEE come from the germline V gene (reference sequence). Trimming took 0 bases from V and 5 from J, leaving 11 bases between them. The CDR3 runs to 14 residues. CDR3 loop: CASSLDPLPYGYTF. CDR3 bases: TGTGCCAGCAGCTTGGATCCCCTTCCTTATGGCTACACCTTC.